This entry concerns a single TCR beta chain. It lacks a known antigen. There are no base qualities to consult, and no much larger clone falls within one base. TCRB CDR3 regions were amplified from 2 ug genomic DNA, or all available DNA if less, using the immunoSEQ assay. Multiplex PCR used 60 forward primers for TCR V beta segments and 13 reverse primers for J beta segments. To estimate reads per starting template, synthetic control templates were spiked into each sample at limiting dilution. The Illumina HiSeq System generated 87 bp sequencing reads. As for how the authors treated the data: PCR and sequencing errors were removed by merging closely related sequences with a nearest neighbor algorithm. TCR overlap was measured as the percentage of unique tumor TCR beta sequences that were also present in the peripheral blood of the same patient. The table comes from immuneACCESS by way of TCRdb, which keeps in-frame sequences with V and J called. Part of the clones is missing from these tables; in studies checked, under half for an unresolved V gene and the rest for unknown reasons. The V and J calls and the clone size are those of that table, but D and trimming were determined from the DNA. The sample includes fewer than 85,000 clones, with approximately 81% observed a single time. Together, the top ten hold 6.5% to 10% of the sample.

Selection of patients required sufficient residual fresh-frozen tumor tissue and over two years of available survival data. Molecular status otherwise varied across the glioblastoma patients, but none of them carried an isocitrate dehydrogenase mutation. PBMC collection took place before vaccination, two weeks after the third vaccination, and at tumor progression if progression occurred. Genomic DNA was extracted with the Qiagen DNeasy Blood extraction Kit. Deletion took 1 base off V and 11 bases off J, with a span of 11 bases between the germline ends. Counted from cysteine to phenylalanine, this CDR3 has 12 amino acids. Of all the DNA, just the CDR3 is kept, 36 bases in frame from base 1. The germline V gene (reference sequence) supplies CDR1 LNHDA and CDR2 SQIVND. These data belong to a study of glioma-infiltrating T cells after dendritic cell vaccination (dated by TCRdb to 2016 to 2018). Background for the entire study: A cohort of some 15 glioblastoma patients from Phase I and II dendritic cell vaccination trials was included, of whom 9 were newly diagnosed and 6 had recurrent disease. Autologous tumor lysate-pulsed dendritic cell vaccination was administered to the patients between about 2003 and 2012. To make the vaccine, monocyte-derived dendritic cells were cultured for 7 to 8 days with IL-4 and GM-CSF and then pulsed overnight with autologous tumor lysate. Patients received three intradermal dendritic cell vaccine injections at biweekly intervals in the arm below the axilla. In glioblastoma patients vaccinated with dendritic cells, deep sequencing of TCR beta CDR3 regions served to measure the amount of tumor-infiltrating lymphocytes and to compare repertoires between tumor and blood. Survival after dendritic cell vaccination was correlated with TCR sequencing metrics such as TIL content and the overlap between tumor and blood repertoires.

Overall results and qualifications from the work: Longer time to progression and overall survival after dendritic cell vaccination were predicted by higher estimated pretreatment TIL content. The three-group TCR overlap response model was characterized as speculative, and prospective validation of the model was stated to be required. TCR clonality showed no direct relationship with survival, which suggests that a diverse polyclonal response may matter. The cohort was small and heterogeneous, and full blood and tumor sets were available for few patients, with initial-recurrent tumor pairs available for even fewer patients.

The rearranged segments are TRBV19 and TRBJ1-1; the D gene is not confidently resolved. This clonotype originated in a human donor with glioblastoma. Sequenced here: blood, sampled before dendritic cell vaccination. The nucleotides read TGTGCCAGTAGTATAGCCTCTTGGAGGGCTTTCTTT. Its protein is CASSIASWRAFF.